Sequencing of this T cell receptor beta chain was carried out in a study of neurological immune-mediated disorders. Study-level findings and limits: HTLV-1-associated myelopathy showed the most TCR clonal expansion; multiple sclerosis the least, below healthy controls.

This clonotype was detected many times. Its cognate antigen is unknown. The making of cDNA relied on 5'RACE with 10-nucleotide random UMIs. A single record per CDR3 protein comes from TCRdb applying MiXCR to the 5' RACE reads. There are 20,000 to 25,000 distinct CDR3 sequences in the sample; roughly a sixth occur only once, and approximately 7.6% lies in the top ten. The V and J ends lost 3 bases and 10 bases, in that order; junction bases with no gene match: 18. Germline CDR1 is SGDLS and CDR2 is YYNGEE. CDR3 length equals 18 residues. This receptor was identified in a young woman with multiple sclerosis. J is TRBJ2-1 and V is TRBV9, with TRBD2 matching over 11 bases. The sample comprised CD8+ T cells from blood. CDR3 loop: CASSDPSTAGLAAPEQFF. The CDR3, as DNA: TGTGCCAGCAGCGACCCCAGTACCGCGGGACTAGCGGCCCCCGAGCAGTTCTTC.